A single sample gave rise to the 30 T cell receptor beta chains below, sequenced in a study of CD8 T cells in Susac syndrome. RNA amounts of about 0.5 to 1 ug underwent reverse transcription with random hexamers. In TCRdb, the immunoSEQ multiplex PCR reads were re-called with MiXCR into one record per CDR3 protein. The sample carries 170,000 or so distinct CDR3 sequences, roughly 95% recorded once. The source material was CD4+ T cells from PBMCs. Source of these receptors: a human donor with Susac syndrome.

This chain joins TRBV30 and TRBJ1-1; no clear D gene. The CDR3 covers 13 residues. Germline V lookup: CDR1 GTSNPN, CDR2 SVGIG (reference sequence). V was pared by 0 bases and J by 1 base, with 6 bases between. CDR3 loop: CAWSVGANTEAFF. The CDR3 region has the DNA TGTGCCTGGAGTGTAGGTGCGAACACTGAAGCTTTCTTT.

This clonotype occurred a few times. The CDR3, as DNA: TGTGCCAGCAGCCAAGTTCTGGGGAACGAGCAGTACTTC. It codes for CASSQVLGNEQYF. The genes are TRBV14 and TRBJ2-7; no clear D. The CDR3 has 13 residues. Germline CDR1 SGHDN, CDR2 FVKESK. V was clipped by 1 base and J by 5 bases, with 9 bases between them.

This clonotype showed up just once. This sequence joins TRBV20-1 and TRBJ1-2; TRBD1 is a possible D gene (5 bases). The CDR3 has 14 residues. Germline V gene lookup returns CDR1 DFQATT and CDR2 SNEGSKA (reference sequence). The V and J ends lost 0 bases and 4 bases respectively, with 12 bases between them. DNA of the CDR3: TGCAGTGCTAGAGATCTTAGGGGTACCTATGGCTACACCTTC. Its translation: CSARDLRGTYGYTF.

The CDR3 DNA reads as TGTGCCAGCAGTGAACGACGGACTTCCTATGGCTACACCTTC. Translating gives CASSERRTSYGYTF. The chain uses TRBV12-3 or TRBV12-4 and TRBJ1-2, with D unclear. The CDR3 covers 14 residues. V was pared by 5 bases and J by 4 bases, with 14 bases between.

The J gene is TRBJ2-5, the V gene TRBV6-5; D is undetermined. With 4 bases removed from V and 5 bases from J, the gap between germline ends came to 11 bases. In germline, CDR1 is MNHEY, CDR2 SVGAGI. This CDR3 is 13 amino acids long. The CDR3: CASSSPRRETQYF. As DNA, the CDR3 is TGTGCCAGCAGTTCCCCCCGACGTGAGACCCAGTACTTC.

CDR3 DNA: TGTGCCAGCAGCGCCGGACAGGAGAATGGCTACACCTTC. Amino acids: CASSAGQENGYTF. The V gene is TRBV9, the J gene TRBJ1-2; 7 nucleotides match TRBD1. CDR1 SGDLS and CDR2 YYNGEE come from the germline V gene. V was clipped by 3 bases and J by 6 bases; unmatched bases: 5. The CDR3 length is 13 residues.

This clonotype appeared a single time. The chain recombines TRBV29-1 with TRBJ2-7, with 11 bases lining up with TRBD1. The CDR3 sequence is 15 residues long. CDR1 SQVTM and CDR2 ANQGSEA come from the germline V gene. Trimming cost V 6 bases and J 3 bases; bases outside gene matches: 10. The CDR3 is CSVGQGGKSIYEQYF. CDR3 in DNA: TGCAGCGTGGGACAGGGGGGGAAGTCGATCTACGAGCAGTACTTC.

This rearrangement joins TRBV30 to TRBJ2-7; D may be TRBD2 (6 bases). V was trimmed by 8 bases and J by 3 bases, leaving 14 bases between them. This CDR3 is built from 12 residues. Germline V CDR1 and CDR2: GTSNPN, SVGIG (reference sequence). The CDR3 loop is CAGRTILYEQYF. CDR3 bases: TGTGCCGGACGGACTATTCTCTACGAGCAGTACTTC.

The chain employs TRBV29-1 and TRBJ2-2, with TRBD2 identical over 14 bases. Germline CDR1 is SQVTM and CDR2 is ANQGSEA. J lost 6 bases, V lost 7 bases, and 10 bases had no gene match. The CDR3 loop spans 16 amino acids. The CDR3 here is CSAGTSGSPGPGELFF. CDR3 coding DNA: TGCAGCGCCGGGACTAGCGGGAGTCCGGGGCCCGGGGAGCTGTTTTTT.

The chain combines TRBV2 with TRBJ2-7, with D unclear. The germline V and J ends were trimmed by 6 bases and 2 bases, with 20 bases remaining between them. The CDR3 contains 16 residues. In germline, CDR1 is SNHLY, CDR2 FYNNEI. The CDR3 DNA follows: TGTGCCAGCAGGGCGGAACTGGCCGGGCCCCCCTACGAGCAGTACGTC. Its protein is CASRAELAGPPYEQYV.

The chain has TRBV9 and TRBJ1-3, with TRBD1 matching over 9 bases. Looked up from germline, CDR1 is SGDLS and CDR2 is YYNGEE. This CDR3 contains 15 residues. V trimming: 3 bases; J trimming: 2 bases; junction bases outside the gene matches: 3. CDR3 DNA sequence: TGTGCCAGCAGCGGGGGGACAGGGACTGGAAACACCATATATTTT. It translates to CASSGGTGTGNTIYF.

CDR3 loop: CASSSPLGIQYF. Here the CDR3 DNA reads TGTGCCAGCAGCTCCCCCCTGGGCATCCAGTACTTC. This chain joins TRBV9 and TRBJ2-5; no clear D. The CDR3 runs 12 residues. Trimming removed 4 bases at V and 10 bases at J, with 14 bases between. Germline CDR1 reads SGDLS; CDR2 reads YYNGEE.

This clonotype appeared once. DNA of the CDR3: TGTGCCAGCAGCTTGAACCCACAGGGGGAGGATGGCTACACCTTC. This codes for CASSLNPQGEDGYTF. The chain employs TRBV7-9 and TRBJ1-2; 8 bases match TRBD1. The V gene's germline CDR1 is SEHNR and CDR2 FQNEAQ (reference sequence). The length of the CDR3 is 15 residues. V lost 3 bases, J lost 6 bases, and 9 bases stayed unmatched.

This clonotype showed up just a few times. The chain combines TRBV19 with TRBJ2-3; D not resolved. CDR3 length equals 12 residues. The V end was cut by 4 bases, the J end by 2 bases, with 4 bases between. Germline CDR1 reads LNHDA; CDR2 reads SQIVND (reference sequence). The CDR3 is CASSTNTDTQYF. DNA of the CDR3: TGTGCCAGTAGTACGAACACAGATACGCAGTATTTT. The full variable domain, rest sourced from reference TRBV19 and TRBJ2-3, is DGGITQSPKYLFRKEGQNVTLSCEQNLNHDAMYWYRQDPGQGLRLIYYSQIVNDFQKGDIAEGYSVSREKKESFPLTVTSAQKNPTAFYLCASSTNTDTQYFGPGTRLTVL.

The V gene is TRBV21-1, the J gene TRBJ1-6; TRBD1 is the table's D call and was not checked against the DNA. TRBV21-1 is a known pseudogene. This CDR3 is 15 amino acids long. The CDR3 loop reads CASTDPGTGNSPLHF. The CDR3 DNA reads as TGTGCCAGCACGGATCCCGGGACGGGCAATTCACCCCTCCACTTT.

The chain recombines TRBV27 with TRBJ2-5; D tentatively fits TRBD1 or TRBD2 (5 bases each). Germline V CDR1 and CDR2: MNHEY, SMNVEV (reference sequence). The CDR3 extends over 13 amino acids. Trimming pared 3 bases from V and 3 bases from J, leaving 8 bases between. CDR3 sequence (DNA): TGTGCCAGCAGTTTCAGAGGGGAAGAGACCCAGTACTTC. It translates to CASSFRGEETQYF.

This sequence joins TRBV13 and TRBJ2-2, with 12 bases identical to TRBD2. The germline CDR1 and CDR2 sequences are PRHDT and FYEKMQ (reference sequence). The CDR3 is made up of 17 amino acids. V was clipped by 5 bases and J by 2 bases; unmatched bases: 6. CDR3 DNA sequence: TGTGCCAGCAGCCCTCGACTAGCGGGAGTAAACACCGGGGAGCTGTTTTTT. It codes for CASSPRLAGVNTGELFF.

In this sample, this clonotype turned up once. The rearrangement joins TRBV7-9 to TRBJ1-2; D is possibly TRBD1 (5 bases). Trimming pared 5 bases from V and 2 bases from J, leaving 12 bases between. The CDR3 runs to 14 residues. CDR1 and CDR2 (germline): SEHNR, FQNEAQ (reference sequence). The DNA of the CDR3 is TGTGCCAGCAGCCCCCGAGGGGTGAACTATGGCTACACCTTC. It translates to CASSPRGVNYGYTF. The full variable domain, completed using reference TRBV7-9 and TRBJ1-2, is DTGVSQNPRHKITKRGQNVTFRCDPISEHNRLYWYRQTLGQGPEFLTYFQNEAQLEKSRLLSDRFSAERPKGSFSTLEIQRTEQGDSAMYLCASSPRGVNYGYTFGSGTRLTVV.

This clonotype was counted a single time. The V and J genes are TRBV6-2 or TRBV6-3 and TRBJ2-5; a possible D gene is TRBD1 (5 bases). V was pared by 4 bases and J by 4 bases, with 16 bases between. Germline CDR1 and CDR2: MNHEY and SVGEGT. The CDR3 totals 15 residues. CDR3 nucleotides: TGTGCCAGCAGTTCCTTGGGGAAAGGGGTAGAGACCCAGTACTTC. Translation: CASSSLGKGVETQYF.

This chain links TRBV4-2 with TRBJ1-4; D not resolved. Germline CDR1 LGHNA, CDR2 YNFKEQ. V was pared by 1 base and J by 8 bases, with 14 bases between. There are 15 residues in the CDR3. The chain's CDR3 is CASSQAGGSPEKLFF. CDR3 bases: TGTGCCAGCAGCCAAGCAGGAGGCAGCCCGGAAAAACTGTTTTTT.

This sequence joins TRBV29-1 and TRBJ2-3, with no clear D. Trimming stripped 3 bases from V and 3 bases from J, with 10 bases between. This CDR3 has 13 amino acids. Per germline, CDR1 SQVTM and CDR2 ANQGSEA. The CDR3 DNA reads TGCAGCGTTGACACTCGAGGAACAGATACGCAGTATTTT. This gives the protein CSVDTRGTDTQYF.

This rearrangement joins TRBV28 to TRBJ1-1; D may be TRBD1 (6 bases). Trimming cost V 2 bases and J 0 bases, with 10 bases left between them. The germline gives CDR1 MDHEN, CDR2 SYDVKM. This CDR3 comprises 15 residues. For the CDR3, the DNA is TGTGCCAGCAGTTTAAGGGGGGGACTGAACACTGAAGCTTTCTTT. It translates to CASSLRGGLNTEAFF.

This chain uses TRBV20-1 with TRBJ1-1; the D gene is possibly TRBD1 (6 bases). Trimming took off 3 bases at V and 3 bases at J, with 11 bases between the two ends. Germline V gene lookup returns CDR1 DFQATT and CDR2 SNEGSKA (reference sequence). This CDR3 spans 13 amino acids. The CDR3 DNA reads as TGCAGTGCTAGCGGGGGCGGAGACACTGAAGCTTTCTTT. Encoded protein: CSASGGGDTEAFF.

This clonotype has a handful of counts. This chain uses TRBV7-2 with TRBJ1-2; tentatively, D is TRBD1 (5 bases). Germline assignment: CDR1 SGHTA and CDR2 FQGNSA. V was pared by 5 bases and J by 7 bases, with 11 bases between. The CDR3 loop spans 12 amino acids. CDR3 sequence reads: CASSLRDRGYTF. The CDR3 nucleotides are TGTGCCAGCAGCCTCCGGGACCGTGGCTACACCTTC. The complete variable domain, with remaining parts taken from reference TRBV7-2 and TRBJ1-2, reads GAGVSQSPSNKVTEKGKDVELRCDPISGHTALYWYRQSLGQGLEFLIYFQGNSAPDKSGLPSDRFSAERTGGSVSTLTIQRTQQEDSAVYLCASSLRDRGYTFGSGTRLTVV.

The chain couples TRBV29-1 to TRBJ2-4; the match to TRBD1 covers 12 bases. Per germline, CDR1 SQVTM and CDR2 ANQGSEA. V shed 1 base, J shed 8 bases, and the junction held 9 bases outside the gene matches. The CDR3 is 16 residues long. The CDR3 nucleotides read TGCAGCGTTGAAGGGGGACCGGGACAGGGGGCTGACATTCAGTACTTC. Encoded protein: CSVEGGPGQGADIQYF.

The chain recombines TRBV3-1 with TRBJ1-2, with D possibly matching TRBD1 (5 bases). This CDR3 contains 14 residues. The germline V and J ends were trimmed by 0 bases and 7 bases, with 12 bases remaining between them. Germline lookup yields CDR1 LGHDT and CDR2 YNNKEL (reference sequence). The CDR3 protein is CASSQEPGFFGYTF. Here the CDR3 DNA reads TGTGCCAGCAGCCAAGAGCCAGGGTTCTTTGGCTACACCTTC.

J is TRBJ2-3 and V is TRBV30; D is unresolved. The CDR3 has 12 residues. Germline CDR1 reads GTSNPN; CDR2 reads SVGIG (reference sequence). Trimming cost V 2 bases and J 3 bases, with 6 bases left between them. Here the CDR3 reads CAWSLGTDTQYF. Here the CDR3 DNA reads TGTGCCTGGAGTCTAGGTACAGATACGCAGTATTTT.

This clonotype showed up just once. The chain recombines TRBV20-1 with TRBJ2-3; 11 bases are shared with TRBD2. The CDR3 is 13 residues long. CDR1 is DFQATT and CDR2 is SNEGSKA in the germline V gene (reference sequence). The ends lost 3 bases at V and 10 bases at J; junction bases unmatched: 6. The CDR3 reads CSASPTSGEAQYF. The CDR3 DNA is TGCAGTGCTAGTCCGACTAGCGGGGAGGCGCAGTATTTT.

A few counts support this clonotype. The chain joins TRBV7-2 to TRBJ2-3, with TRBD2 identical over 9 bases. V was clipped by 1 base and J by 3 bases; unmatched bases: 5. Germline lookup yields CDR1 SGHTA and CDR2 FQGNSA. The CDR3 covers 16 residues. The CDR3 nucleotides read TGTGCCAGCAGCTTAGGGGCGGGGGGGCCTACAGATACGCAGTATTTT. It yields the protein CASSLGAGGPTDTQYF.

The gene calls are TRBV7-8 and TRBJ2-5; 9 bases are a match to TRBD2. Germline V CDR1 and CDR2: SGHVS, FQNEAQ. The V segment lost 5 bases and the J segment 3 bases; nucleotides outside the gene matches: 4. This CDR3 is built from 14 residues. CDR3: CASSQGTSKETQYF. CDR3 in DNA: TGTGCCAGCAGCCAAGGGACTAGCAAAGAGACCCAGTACTTC. Filled out from reference TRBV7-8 and TRBJ2-5, the complete variable domain reads GAGVSQSPRYKVAKRGQDVALRCDPISGHVSLFWYQQALGQGPEFLTYFQNEAQLDKSGLPSDRFFAERPEGSVSTLKIQRTQQEDSAVYLCASSQGTSKETQYFGPGTRLLVL.